This TCR beta chain is drawn from a study of blood T cell repertoires in COVID-19. The assay was immunoSEQ multiplex PCR, and TCRdb's table has in-frame clones only and misses some. The sample yields under 200,000 clones, around nine tenths seen once. The CDR3 totals 14 residues. CDR1 is SGHVS and CDR2 is FQNEAQ in the germline V gene. V lost 0 bases to trimming and J lost 5 bases, with 8 bases between them. V gene TRBV7-8 combines with J gene TRBJ2-1, with unresolved D. The sequenced sample consisted of peripheral blood. The source of this sequence is a man in his late teens or twenties with active or convalescent COVID-19. This chain's CDR3 is CASSLAQQHNEQFF. CDR3 in DNA: TGTGCCAGCAGCTTAGCGCAACAACACAATGAGCAGTTCTTC.